This T cell receptor beta chain originates from a study of tissue T cells after allogeneic stem cell transplantation. Sequenced by immunoSEQ multiplex PCR; TCRdb stores in-frame clones only, minus some. The repertoire holds approximately 2,900 clones, with 55% to 80% as singletons. Steroid-refractory graft-versus-host disease after allogeneic hematopoietic cell transplant qualified adults for prospective research-autopsy enrollment. V was pared by 1 base and J by 9 bases, with 19 bases between. The length of the CDR3 is 17 residues. The germline V gene has CDR1 SEHNR and CDR2 FQNEAQ (reference sequence).

This receptor was identified in a male patient aged 60 or older with steroid-refractory graft-versus-host disease after an allogeneic stem cell transplant. Some T cells here may be from the graft donor. The chain carries TRBV7-9 and TRBJ1-6, with no clear D. Sequenced here: descending colon tissue, sampled at autopsy. The CDR3 sequence: CASSLGLSDPLPSPLHF. The CDR3 region has the DNA TGTGCCAGCAGCTTAGGCCTCAGCGACCCGCTGCCTTCACCCCTCCACTTT.